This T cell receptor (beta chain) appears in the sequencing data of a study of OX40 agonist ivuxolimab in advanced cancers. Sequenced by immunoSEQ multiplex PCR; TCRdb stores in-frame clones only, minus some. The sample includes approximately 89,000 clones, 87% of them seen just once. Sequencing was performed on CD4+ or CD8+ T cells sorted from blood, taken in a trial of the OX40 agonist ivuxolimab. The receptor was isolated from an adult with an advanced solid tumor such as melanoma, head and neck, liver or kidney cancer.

Here the CDR3 reads CASSLAQGAKTGELFF. CDR3 bases: TGTGCCAGCAGCTTAGCACAGGGGGCTAAAACCGGGGAGCTGTTTTTT. V is TRBV7-2 and J is TRBJ2-2; TRBD1 agrees at 9 bases. Looked up from germline, CDR1 is SGHTA and CDR2 is FQGNSA. V trimming: 0 bases; J trimming: 5 bases; junction bases outside the gene matches: 4. This CDR3 is built from 16 residues.